Presented here are 23 T cell receptor beta chains from one specimen sequenced in a study of read filtering for tumor transcriptome and immune sequencing. The library was built from about 400 ng RNA with molecular barcoded adaptors for alpha/delta and beta/gamma chains. Using its own MiXCR run on the reads, TCRdb lists one record per CDR3 protein. This sample has approximately 60,000 distinct CDR3 sequences, with roughly 19% found just once. Sequenced material: a population of CD138-negative cells sorted from bone marrow. The receptors were gathered from a donor over 35 with multiple myeloma.

This clonotype appeared many times. The CDR3, as DNA: TGCAGCGTTGGTGCTCCTACCAGCACAGATACGCAGTATTTT. Translating gives CSVGAPTSTDTQYF. The chain carries TRBV29-1 and TRBJ2-3; D is ambiguous. Germline CDR1 SQVTM, CDR2 ANQGSEA. V lost 4 bases, J lost 0 bases, and 11 bases lay in between. The CDR3 is made up of 14 amino acids.

This clonotype was observed at least ten times. This chain connects TRBV29-1 to TRBJ2-7; TRBD2 matches 9 bases. Looked up from germline, CDR1 is SQVTM and CDR2 is ANQGSEA. There are 12 residues in the CDR3. V trimming: 6 bases; J trimming: 3 bases; junction bases outside the gene matches: 3. The CDR3 nucleotides read TGCAGCGTGGGTAGCGGGAGCTACGAGCAGTACTTC. Protein product: CSVGSGSYEQYF.

Comments on this clonotype: This likely comes from a read error, as the CDR3 has no conserved phenylalanine or tryptophan at its end. This chain connects TRBV4-1 to TRBJ1-5; D may be TRBD1 (6 bases). This CDR3 contains 16 residues. The V gene's germline CDR1 is MGHRA and CDR2 YSYEKL. Between the trimmed V and J ends, which lost 4 bases and 1 base, there was a span of 14 bases. CDR3 residues: CASSRDKGVSNQPQHS. The CDR3 bases are TGCGCCAGCAGCCGAGATAAGGGGGTGAGCAATCAGCCCCAGCATTCT.

This clonotype was counted ten times or more. The V and J genes are TRBV5-6 and TRBJ2-2; D is perhaps TRBD2 (6 bases). The V end lost 5 bases, the J end lost 6 bases, and 23 bases lay between the germline ends. The germline CDR1 and CDR2 sequences are SGHDT and YYEEEE. This CDR3 comprises 17 residues. Written as DNA, the CDR3 is TGTGCCAGCAGAGCGGAGGGTTATGGCACCGGGGCCGGGGAGCTGTTTTTT. Its protein is CASRAEGYGTGAGELFF.

This clonotype was seen many times. CDR3 protein: CASSLVGQGALQETQYF. The CDR3 bases are TGTGCCAGCAGCTTAGTCGGGCAGGGGGCCCTACAAGAGACCCAGTACTTC. This chain links TRBV7-2 with TRBJ2-5, with 8 bases aligning to TRBD1. This CDR3 has 17 amino acids. Trimming removed 1 base from V and 2 bases from J; junction bases left unmatched: 9. Per germline, CDR1 SGHTA and CDR2 FQGNSA.

To note about this clonotype: A clone one base away is much larger, so this may be a read error. The chain recombines TRBV2 with TRBJ2-1; D possibly corresponds to TRBD2 (6 bases). Trimming left V 4 bases short and J 2 bases short, with 15 bases between. Per the germline V gene, CDR1 is SNHLY and CDR2 is FYNNEI. This CDR3 contains 16 residues. CDR3 DNA: TGTGCCAGCAGTGCTAGCGAGCCTCAAACCTACAATGAGCAGTTCTTC. Translating it yields CASSASEPQTYNEQFF.

This clonotype occurred many times. The rearrangement links TRBV12-3 or TRBV12-4 to TRBJ2-5; TRBD2 agrees at 11 bases. The CDR3 contains 14 residues. V lost 5 bases and J lost 6; bases outside the gene matches: 5. The chain's CDR3 is CASSGASGRKTQYF. The CDR3 nucleotides are TGTGCCAGCAGTGGGGCTAGCGGGAGGAAGACCCAGTACTTC.

This clonotype was seen only a few times. This chain links TRBV2 with TRBJ2-2; D is possibly TRBD1 (5 bases). CDR3 length: 14 residues. CDR1 and CDR2 (germline): SNHLY, FYNNEI. V was clipped by 6 bases and J by 2 bases, with 10 bases between them. CDR3 protein: CASRLQVNTGELFF. In nucleotides, the CDR3 is TGTGCCAGCAGATTACAGGTTAACACCGGGGAGCTGTTTTTT.

A remark on this clonotype: A single base separates this from a much larger clone, so it may be a read error. It is likely a read error, because the conserved phenylalanine at the end of the CDR3 is missing. The gene calls are TRBV29-1 and TRBJ1-2, with D possibly TRBD1 on 6 matching bases. The CDR3 is 16 residues long. The V gene lost 3 bases and the J gene lost 0 bases, with 17 bases spanning the gap. CDR1 and CDR2 (germline): SQVTM, ANQGSEA. The CDR3 region is CSVDIAETGSNYGYTL. CDR3 nucleotide sequence: TGCAGCGTTGACATAGCTGAGACAGGATCTAACTATGGCTACACCCTC.

The table lists this clonotype with many counts. The chain joins TRBV7-9 to TRBJ2-1, with TRBD2 matching 8 bases. Looked up from germline, CDR1 is SEHNR and CDR2 is FQNEAQ (reference sequence). Trimming cost V 4 bases and J 4 bases; bases outside gene matches: 12. CDR3 size: 17 residues. The CDR3 nucleotides read TGTGCCAGCAGCTCTGACGGGGGGGCTGGTCGTTACAATGAGCAGTTCTTC. Its protein product is CASSSDGGAGRYNEQFF.

This clonotype was seen only a few times. The genes are TRBV12-3 or TRBV12-4 and TRBJ2-1; TRBD2 is a possible D gene (5 bases). The CDR3 has 15 residues. Trimming shortened V by 1 base and J by 6 bases, and 13 bases separated the two germline ends. Here the CDR3 reads CASSLEEVKRNEQFF. Here the CDR3 DNA reads TGTGCCAGCAGTTTAGAGGAGGTGAAGCGCAATGAGCAGTTCTTC.

This chain connects TRBV2 to TRBJ2-1; 8 nucleotides line up with TRBD2. Unmatched junction bases numbered 8, after V lost 6 bases and J lost 4 bases. The CDR3 totals 15 residues. Germline V gene sequence: CDR1 SNHLY, CDR2 FYNNEI. CDR3 sequence (DNA): TGTGCCAGCAGCCTCTCCCGGGGGGGATACAATGAGCAGTTCTTC. Translated: CASSLSRGGYNEQFF.

Comments on this clonotype: Since a much larger clone is just one base distant, this may be a read error. The rearrangement joins TRBV28 to TRBJ1-2, with D tentatively TRBD1 (6 bases). Germline-derived CDR1 and CDR2 are MDHEN and SYDVKM. The CDR3 extends over 13 amino acids. CDR3 DNA sequence: TGTGCCAGCAGAGAGGTGCAGGGGAATGGCCACACCTTC. It translates to CASREVQGNGHTF.

This clonotype was observed many times. The chain joins TRBV5-5 to TRBJ2-1; D might be TRBD2 (6 bases). V lost 3 bases to trimming and J lost 13 bases, with 14 bases between them. The CDR3 loop spans 12 amino acids. Germline V CDR1 and CDR2: SGHKS, YYEKEE (reference sequence). CDR3 in amino acids: CASSSVLASQFF. In DNA, the CDR3 is TGTGCCAGCAGCTCCGTACTAGCTAGTCAGTTCTTC.

This clonotype was seen ten or more times. The genes are TRBV14 and TRBJ2-1; TRBD2 aligns across 9 bases. Germline loops: CDR1 SGHDN, CDR2 FVKESK. Trimming took 1 base from V and 9 from J; bases not matched to a gene: 4. CDR3 length: 14 residues. The CDR3 DNA follows: TGTGCCAGCAGCCAAGGCGGGGGGGTCGGTGAGCAGTTCTTC. It translates to CASSQGGGVGEQFF.

Many counts were recorded for this clonotype. This sequence joins TRBV29-1 and TRBJ1-4; D is undetermined. Deletions cut 4 bases from V and 6 bases from J, with 6 bases between. This CDR3 is built from 11 residues. Germline V CDR1 and CDR2: SQVTM, ANQGSEA. The CDR3 is CSVAFDEKLFF. As DNA, the CDR3 is TGCAGCGTTGCGTTTGATGAAAAACTGTTTTTT.

This clonotype was detected ten times or more. The J gene is TRBJ1-5, the V gene TRBV4-1; D possibly corresponds to TRBD1 (6 bases). The CDR3 extends over 14 amino acids. Trimming removed 1 base from V and 5 bases from J, with 9 bases in between. Per germline, CDR1 MGHRA and CDR2 YSYEKL. The CDR3 DNA reads TGCGCCAGCAGCCAAGGAGGGGGTTATCAGCCCCAGCATTTT. It codes for CASSQGGGYQPQHF.

This chain connects TRBV24-1 to TRBJ1-4; the D is unclear. Germline V gene data show CDR1 as KGHDR and CDR2 as SFDVKD. The CDR3 has 13 amino acids. The V gene lost 6 bases and the J gene lost 7 bases, with 11 bases spanning the gap. The CDR3 loop is CATSPAPGEKLFF. CDR3 nucleotide sequence: TGTGCCACCAGTCCCGCTCCGGGTGAAAAACTGTTTTTT.

About this clonotype itself: One base separates it from a far larger clone, so it is likely a read error. V is TRBV5-5 and J is TRBJ2-1; 7 bases match TRBD1. This CDR3 contains 13 residues. Germline CDR1 reads SGHKS; CDR2 reads YYEKEE (reference sequence). The ends lost 4 bases at V and 5 bases at J; junction bases unmatched: 3. For the CDR3, the DNA is TGTGCCAGCAGCAACAGGGGAAACAATGAGCAGTTCTTC. Translation: CASSNRGNNEQFF.

The table lists this clonotype with a few counts. Just one base apart from a much larger clone, this may be a read error. The chain employs TRBV12-3 or TRBV12-4 and TRBJ2-7; D remains ambiguous. The CDR3 runs 12 residues. CDR3 protein: CASTDLSCEQYF. DNA of the CDR3: TGTGCCAGCACAGACTTATCCTGCGAGCAGTACTTC.

The V gene is TRBV5-6, the J gene TRBJ2-1; weak D call: TRBD2 (5 bases). Germline V lookup: CDR1 SGHDT, CDR2 YYEEEE. CDR3 size: 15 residues. V was cut by 1 base and J by 0 bases, with 8 bases left in between. CDR3 in DNA: TGTGCCAGCAGCTTGAAAGGGAGCTCCTACAATGAGCAGTTCTTC. Protein product: CASSLKGSSYNEQFF.

This clonotype occurred many times. This chain joins TRBV6-1 and TRBJ1-4, with TRBD1 matching 7 bases. J gave up 8 bases and V 3 bases, and 6 bases lay outside the gene matches. This CDR3 contains 14 residues. Germline V lookup: CDR1 MNHNS, CDR2 SASEGT. The CDR3 DNA follows: TGTGCCAGCAGTGAGCGGACAGGTTTGGAAAAACTGTTTTTT. This translates into CASSERTGLEKLFF.

This clonotype has only a few counts. The rearrangement uses TRBV5-1 and TRBJ1-5; 10 nucleotides agree with TRBD1. Per germline, CDR1 SGHRS and CDR2 YFSETQ. The V and J ends lost 3 bases and 2 bases, in that order; junction bases with no gene match: 2. The CDR3 has 15 amino acids. Here the CDR3 reads CASSWGTGGNQPQHF. The CDR3 region has the DNA TGCGCCAGCAGCTGGGGGACAGGGGGCAATCAGCCCCAGCATTTT.